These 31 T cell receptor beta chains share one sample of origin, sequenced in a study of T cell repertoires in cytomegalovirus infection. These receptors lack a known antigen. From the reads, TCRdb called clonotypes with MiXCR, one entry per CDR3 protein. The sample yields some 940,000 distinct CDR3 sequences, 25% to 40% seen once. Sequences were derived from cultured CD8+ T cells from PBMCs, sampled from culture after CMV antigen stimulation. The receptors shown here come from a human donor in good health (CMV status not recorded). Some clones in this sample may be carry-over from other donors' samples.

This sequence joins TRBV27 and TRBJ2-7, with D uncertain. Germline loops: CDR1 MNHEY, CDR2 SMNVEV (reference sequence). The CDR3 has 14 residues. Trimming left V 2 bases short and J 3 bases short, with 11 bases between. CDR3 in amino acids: CASSLKKSIYEQYF. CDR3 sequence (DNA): TGTGCCAGCAGTTTAAAAAAAAGTATCTACGAGCAGTACTTC.

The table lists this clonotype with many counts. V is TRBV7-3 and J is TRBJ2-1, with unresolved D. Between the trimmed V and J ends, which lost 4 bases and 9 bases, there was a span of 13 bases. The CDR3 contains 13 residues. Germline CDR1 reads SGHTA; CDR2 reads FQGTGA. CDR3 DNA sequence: TGTGCCAGCAGCTCCCCTTTCGTCGGTGAGCAGTTCTTC. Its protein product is CASSSPFVGEQFF.

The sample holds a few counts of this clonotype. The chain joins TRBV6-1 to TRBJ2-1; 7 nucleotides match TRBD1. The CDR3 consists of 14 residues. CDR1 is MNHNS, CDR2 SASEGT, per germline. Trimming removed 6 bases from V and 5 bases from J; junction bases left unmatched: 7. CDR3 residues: CASRFFDRDNEQFF. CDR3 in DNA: TGTGCCAGCAGATTCTTTGACAGGGACAATGAGCAGTTCTTC.

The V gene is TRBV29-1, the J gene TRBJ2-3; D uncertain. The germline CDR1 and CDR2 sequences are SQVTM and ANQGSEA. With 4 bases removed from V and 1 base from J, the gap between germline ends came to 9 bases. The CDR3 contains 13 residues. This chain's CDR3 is CSVVGQGTDTQYF. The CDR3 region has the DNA TGCAGCGTTGTCGGTCAAGGCACAGATACGCAGTATTTT.

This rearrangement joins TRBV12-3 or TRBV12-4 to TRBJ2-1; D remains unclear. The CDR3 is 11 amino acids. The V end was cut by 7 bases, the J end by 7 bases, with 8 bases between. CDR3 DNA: TGTGCCAGCACTTTTAAAAATGAGCAGTTCTTC. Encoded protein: CASTFKNEQFF.

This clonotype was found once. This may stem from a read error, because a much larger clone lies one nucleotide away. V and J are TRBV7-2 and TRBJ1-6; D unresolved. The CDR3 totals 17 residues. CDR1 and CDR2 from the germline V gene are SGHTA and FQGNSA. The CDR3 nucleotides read TGTGCCAGCAGCTTAGGGTACAGAGTTCTTAATAATTCATCCCTCCACTTT. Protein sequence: CASSLGYRVLNNSSLHF.

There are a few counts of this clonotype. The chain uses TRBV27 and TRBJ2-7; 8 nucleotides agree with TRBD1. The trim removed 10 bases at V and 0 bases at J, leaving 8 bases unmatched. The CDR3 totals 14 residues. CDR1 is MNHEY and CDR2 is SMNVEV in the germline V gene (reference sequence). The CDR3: CATHGQGDSYEQYV. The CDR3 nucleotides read TGTGCCACCCATGGACAGGGTGACTCCTACGAGCAGTACGTC.

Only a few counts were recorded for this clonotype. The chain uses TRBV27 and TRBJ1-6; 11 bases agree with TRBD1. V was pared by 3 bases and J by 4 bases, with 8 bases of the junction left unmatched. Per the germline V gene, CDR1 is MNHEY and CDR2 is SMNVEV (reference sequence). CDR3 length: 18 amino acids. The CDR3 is CASSLGGTGGLYNSPLHF. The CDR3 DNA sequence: TGTGCCAGCAGTTTGGGGGGGACAGGGGGTCTATATAATTCACCCCTCCACTTT.

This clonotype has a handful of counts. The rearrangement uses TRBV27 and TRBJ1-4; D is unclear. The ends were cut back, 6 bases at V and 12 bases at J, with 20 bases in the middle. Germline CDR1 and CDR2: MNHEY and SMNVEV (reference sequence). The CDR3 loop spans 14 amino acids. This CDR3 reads CASSSEGWPRELFF. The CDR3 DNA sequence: TGTGCCAGCAGCTCAGAGGGTTGGCCCCGGGAACTGTTTTTT. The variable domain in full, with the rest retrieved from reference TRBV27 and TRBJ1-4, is EAQVTQNPRYLITVTGKKLTVTCSQNMNHEYMSWYRQDPGLGLRQIYYSMNVEVTDKGDVPEGYKVSRKEKRNFPLILESPSPNQTSLYFCASSSEGWPRELFFGSGTQLSVL.

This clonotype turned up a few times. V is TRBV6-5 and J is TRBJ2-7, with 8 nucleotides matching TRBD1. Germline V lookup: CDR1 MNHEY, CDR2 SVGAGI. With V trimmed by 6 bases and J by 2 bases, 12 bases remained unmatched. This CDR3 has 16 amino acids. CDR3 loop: CASSNQPMGQAYEQYF. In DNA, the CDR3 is TGTGCCAGCAGCAACCAACCTATGGGACAGGCCTACGAGCAGTACTTC.

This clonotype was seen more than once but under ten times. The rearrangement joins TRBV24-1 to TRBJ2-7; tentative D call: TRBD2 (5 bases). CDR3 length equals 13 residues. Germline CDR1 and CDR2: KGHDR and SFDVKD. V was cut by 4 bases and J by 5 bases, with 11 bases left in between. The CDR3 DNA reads TGTGCCACCAGTGACCGATGGGGAGACGAGCAGTACTTC. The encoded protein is CATSDRWGDEQYF.

CDR3 sequence: CASSEWAQNTEAFF. DNA for the CDR3: TGTGCCAGCAGTGAATGGGCCCAAAACACTGAAGCTTTCTTT. V is TRBV25-1 and J is TRBJ1-1; no clear D gene. V was trimmed by 1 base and J by 2 bases, leaving 8 bases between them. The CDR3 runs 14 residues. Per germline, CDR1 MGHDK and CDR2 SYGVNS.

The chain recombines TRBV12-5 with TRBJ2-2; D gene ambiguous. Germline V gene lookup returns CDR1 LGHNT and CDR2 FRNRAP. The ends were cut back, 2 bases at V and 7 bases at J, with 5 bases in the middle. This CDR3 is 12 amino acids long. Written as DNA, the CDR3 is TGTGCTAGTGGTTTGACGCTCGGGGAGCTGTTTTTT. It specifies CASGLTLGELFF.

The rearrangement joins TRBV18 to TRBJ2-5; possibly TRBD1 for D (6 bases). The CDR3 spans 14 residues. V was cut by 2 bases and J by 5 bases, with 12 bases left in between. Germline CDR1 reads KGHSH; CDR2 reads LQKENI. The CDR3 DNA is TGTGCCAGCTCACCAGAGAACAGGGAGGAGACCCAGTACTTC. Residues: CASSPENREETQYF.

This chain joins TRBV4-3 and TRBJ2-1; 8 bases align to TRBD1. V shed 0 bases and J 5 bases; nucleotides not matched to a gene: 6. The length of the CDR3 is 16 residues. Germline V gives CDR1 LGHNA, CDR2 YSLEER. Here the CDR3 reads CASSQDEGQGDNEQFF. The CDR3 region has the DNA TGCGCCAGCAGCCAAGATGAAGGACAGGGCGACAATGAGCAGTTCTTC.

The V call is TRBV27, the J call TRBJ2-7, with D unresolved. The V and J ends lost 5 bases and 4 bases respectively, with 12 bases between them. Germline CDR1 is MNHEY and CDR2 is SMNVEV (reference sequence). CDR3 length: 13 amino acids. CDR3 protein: CASSTSNKYEQYF. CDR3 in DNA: TGTGCCAGCAGTACCTCTAACAAGTACGAGCAGTACTTC.

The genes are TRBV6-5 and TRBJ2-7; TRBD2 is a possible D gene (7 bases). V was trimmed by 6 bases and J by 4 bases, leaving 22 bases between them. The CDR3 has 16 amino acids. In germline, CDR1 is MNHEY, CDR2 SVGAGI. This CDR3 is CASSRGRGAERYEQYF. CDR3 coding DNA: TGTGCCAGCAGCCGCGGCCGGGGGGCGGAAAGGTACGAGCAGTACTTC.

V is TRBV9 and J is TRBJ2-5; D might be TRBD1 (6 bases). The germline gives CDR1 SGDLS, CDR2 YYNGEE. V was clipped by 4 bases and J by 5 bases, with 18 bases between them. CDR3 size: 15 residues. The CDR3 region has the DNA TGTGCCAGCAGCATACAGGGTGGGCGTAGGGAGACCCAGTACTTC. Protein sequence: CASSIQGGRRETQYF.

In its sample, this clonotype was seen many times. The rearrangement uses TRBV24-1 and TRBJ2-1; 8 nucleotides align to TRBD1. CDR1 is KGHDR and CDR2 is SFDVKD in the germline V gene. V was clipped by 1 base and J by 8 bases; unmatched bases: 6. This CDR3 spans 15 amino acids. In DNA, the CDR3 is TGTGCCACCAGTGATTTCTGGCAGGGGGCATATGAGCAGTTCTTC. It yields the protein CATSDFWQGAYEQFF.

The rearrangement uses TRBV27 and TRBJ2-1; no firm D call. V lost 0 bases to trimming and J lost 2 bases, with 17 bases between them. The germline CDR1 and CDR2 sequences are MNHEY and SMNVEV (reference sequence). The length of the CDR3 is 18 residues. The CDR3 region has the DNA TGTGCCAGCAGTTTATCGGCAGGTGGTCCCCTCGCCTACAATGAGCAGTTCTTC. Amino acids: CASSLSAGGPLAYNEQFF.

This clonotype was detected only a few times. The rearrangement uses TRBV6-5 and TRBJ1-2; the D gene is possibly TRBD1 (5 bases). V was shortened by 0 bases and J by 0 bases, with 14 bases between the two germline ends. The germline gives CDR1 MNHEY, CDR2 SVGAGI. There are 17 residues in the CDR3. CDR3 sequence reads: CASSYSRRGLANYGYTF. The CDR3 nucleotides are TGTGCCAGCAGTTACTCGAGAAGGGGACTAGCTAACTATGGCTACACCTTC.

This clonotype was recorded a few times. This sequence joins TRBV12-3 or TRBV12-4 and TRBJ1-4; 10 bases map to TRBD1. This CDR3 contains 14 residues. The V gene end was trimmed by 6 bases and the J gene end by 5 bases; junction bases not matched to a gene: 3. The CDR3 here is CASSGQGENEKLFF. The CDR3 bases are TGTGCCAGCAGCGGACAGGGGGAGAATGAAAAACTGTTTTTT.

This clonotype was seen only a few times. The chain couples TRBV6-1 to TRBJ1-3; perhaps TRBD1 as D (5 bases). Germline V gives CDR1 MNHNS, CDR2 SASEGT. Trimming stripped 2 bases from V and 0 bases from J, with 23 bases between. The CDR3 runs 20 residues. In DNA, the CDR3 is TGTGCCAGCAGTGAATTTCTCAAGACAGTCCTCATTCCCTCTGGAAACACCATATATTTT. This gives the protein CASSEFLKTVLIPSGNTIYF.

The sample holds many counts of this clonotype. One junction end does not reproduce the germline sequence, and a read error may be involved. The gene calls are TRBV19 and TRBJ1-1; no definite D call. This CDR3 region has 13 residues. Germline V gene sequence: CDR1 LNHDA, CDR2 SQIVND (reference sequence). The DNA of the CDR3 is TGTGCCAGCAGTATAGGTGGGAACACTGAAGCTTTCTTT. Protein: CASSIGGNTEAFF.

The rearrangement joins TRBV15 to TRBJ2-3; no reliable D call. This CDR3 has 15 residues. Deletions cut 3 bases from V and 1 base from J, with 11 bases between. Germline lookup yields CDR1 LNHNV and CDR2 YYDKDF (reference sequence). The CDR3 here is CATSREIAGTDTQYF. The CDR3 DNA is TGTGCCACCAGCAGGGAAATAGCAGGCACAGATACGCAGTATTTT.

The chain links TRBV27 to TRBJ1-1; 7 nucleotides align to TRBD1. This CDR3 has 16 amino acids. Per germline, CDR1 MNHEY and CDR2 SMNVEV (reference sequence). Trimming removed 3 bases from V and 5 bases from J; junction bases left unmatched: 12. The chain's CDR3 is CASSLSQGGLGTEAFF. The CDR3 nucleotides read TGTGCCAGCAGTTTGAGTCAGGGGGGACTTGGAACTGAAGCTTTCTTT.

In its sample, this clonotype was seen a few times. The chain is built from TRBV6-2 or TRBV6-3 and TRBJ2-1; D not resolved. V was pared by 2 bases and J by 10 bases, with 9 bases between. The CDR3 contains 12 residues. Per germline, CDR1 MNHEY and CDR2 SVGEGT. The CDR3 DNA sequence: TGTGCCAGCAGTTACCCGACGGTCGAGCAGTTCTTC. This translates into CASSYPTVEQFF.

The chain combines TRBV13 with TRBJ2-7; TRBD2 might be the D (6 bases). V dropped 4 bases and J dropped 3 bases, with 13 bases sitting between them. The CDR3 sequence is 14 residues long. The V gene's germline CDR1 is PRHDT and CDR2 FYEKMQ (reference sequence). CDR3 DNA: TGTGCCAGCAGCTCCCGGGACTCAGACTACGAGCAGTACTTC. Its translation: CASSSRDSDYEQYF.

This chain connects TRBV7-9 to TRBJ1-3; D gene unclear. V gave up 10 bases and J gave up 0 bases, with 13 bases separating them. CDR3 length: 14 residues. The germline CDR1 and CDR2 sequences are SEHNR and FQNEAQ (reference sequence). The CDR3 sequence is CAIPPPSSGNTIYF. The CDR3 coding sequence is TGTGCCATTCCGCCCCCTTCCTCTGGAAACACCATATATTTT.

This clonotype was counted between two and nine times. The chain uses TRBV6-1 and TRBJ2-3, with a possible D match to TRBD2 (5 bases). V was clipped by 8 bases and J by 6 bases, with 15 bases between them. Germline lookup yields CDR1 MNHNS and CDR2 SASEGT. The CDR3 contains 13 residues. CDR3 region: CASASLGVDTQYF. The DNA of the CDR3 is TGTGCCAGCGCCAGCCTCGGGGTCGATACGCAGTATTTT.

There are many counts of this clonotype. In nucleotides, the CDR3 is TGTGCCAGCAGCTTAATCTGGTTAACTAATGAAAAACTGTTTTTT. Translating gives CASSLIWLTNEKLFF. The J gene is TRBJ1-4, the V gene TRBV7-9; D ambiguous. CDR3 length: 15 residues. CDR1 is SEHNR, CDR2 FQNEAQ, per germline (reference sequence). Between the trimmed V and J ends, which lost 2 bases and 1 base, there was a span of 8 bases.